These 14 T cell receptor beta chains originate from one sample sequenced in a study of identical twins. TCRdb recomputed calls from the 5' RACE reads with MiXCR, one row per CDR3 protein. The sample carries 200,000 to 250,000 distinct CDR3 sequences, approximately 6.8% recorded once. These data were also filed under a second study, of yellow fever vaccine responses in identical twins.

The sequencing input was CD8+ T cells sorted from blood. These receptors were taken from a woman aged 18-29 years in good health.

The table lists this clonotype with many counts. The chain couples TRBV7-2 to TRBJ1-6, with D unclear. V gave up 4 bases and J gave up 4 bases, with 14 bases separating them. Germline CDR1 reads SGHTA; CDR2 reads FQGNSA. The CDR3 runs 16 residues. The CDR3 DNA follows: TGTGCCAGCAGCTCCGGTGTCTCATTTTATAATTCACCCCTCCACTTT. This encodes CASSSGVSFYNSPLHF.

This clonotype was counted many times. Written as DNA, the CDR3 is TGTGCCAGCAGCTTAGTTCTAGCGGGCCCCACAGATACGCAGTATTTT. Encoded protein: CASSLVLAGPTDTQYF. The gene calls are TRBV7-6 and TRBJ2-3, with TRBD2 identical over 8 bases. This CDR3 spans 16 amino acids. With V trimmed by 1 base and J by 2 bases, 5 bases remained unmatched. Germline values: CDR1 SGHVS, CDR2 FNYEAQ.

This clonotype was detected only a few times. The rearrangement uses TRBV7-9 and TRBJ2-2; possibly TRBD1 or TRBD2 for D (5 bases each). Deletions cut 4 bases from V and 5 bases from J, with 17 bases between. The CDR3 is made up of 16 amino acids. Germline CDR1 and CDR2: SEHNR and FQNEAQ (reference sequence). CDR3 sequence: CASSSATREGTGELFF. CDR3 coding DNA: TGTGCCAGCAGCTCGGCTACACGAGAGGGGACCGGGGAGCTGTTTTTT.

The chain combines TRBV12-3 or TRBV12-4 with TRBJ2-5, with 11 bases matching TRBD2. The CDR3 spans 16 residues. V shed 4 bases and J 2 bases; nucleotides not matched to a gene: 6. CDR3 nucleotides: TGTGCCAGCAGTTCCCTAGCGGGGGGAGTTCAAGAGACCCAGTACTTC. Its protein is CASSSLAGGVQETQYF.

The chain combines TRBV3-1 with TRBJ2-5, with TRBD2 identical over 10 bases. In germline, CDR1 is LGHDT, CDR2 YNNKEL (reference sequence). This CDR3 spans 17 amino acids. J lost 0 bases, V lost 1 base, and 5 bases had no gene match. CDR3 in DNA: TGTGCCAGCAGCCAAGGACTAGCGGGCGCACACCAAGAGACCCAGTACTTC. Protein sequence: CASSQGLAGAHQETQYF.

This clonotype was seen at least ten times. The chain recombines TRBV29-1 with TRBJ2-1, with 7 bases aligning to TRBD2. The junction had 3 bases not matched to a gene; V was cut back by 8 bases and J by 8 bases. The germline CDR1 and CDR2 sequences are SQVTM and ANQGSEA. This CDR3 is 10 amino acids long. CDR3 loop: CSSGGDEQFF. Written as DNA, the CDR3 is TGCAGCTCTGGGGGGGATGAGCAGTTCTTC.

For the CDR3, the DNA is TGTGCCAGCAGTACCTACAGGGGCGGACCTTTAAACACCGGGGAGCTGTTTTTT. This encodes CASSTYRGGPLNTGELFF. The rearrangement joins TRBV6-1 to TRBJ2-2, with 7 bases aligning to TRBD1. With V trimmed by 5 bases and J by 2 bases, 14 bases remained unmatched. The CDR3 is 18 amino acids. Looked up from germline, CDR1 is MNHNS and CDR2 is SASEGT.

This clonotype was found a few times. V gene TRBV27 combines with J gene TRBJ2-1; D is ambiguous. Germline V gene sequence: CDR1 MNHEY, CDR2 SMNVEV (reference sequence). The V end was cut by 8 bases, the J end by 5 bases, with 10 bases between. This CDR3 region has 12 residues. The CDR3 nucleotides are TGTGCCAGCGCACACGAACACAATGAGCAGTTCTTC. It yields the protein CASAHEHNEQFF.

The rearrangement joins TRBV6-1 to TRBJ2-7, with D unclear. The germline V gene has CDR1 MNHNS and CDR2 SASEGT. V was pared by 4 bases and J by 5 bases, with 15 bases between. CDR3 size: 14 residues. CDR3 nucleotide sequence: TGTGCCAGCAGTGCCTCTTTCCGGCCCCACGAGCAGTACTTC. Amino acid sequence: CASSASFRPHEQYF.

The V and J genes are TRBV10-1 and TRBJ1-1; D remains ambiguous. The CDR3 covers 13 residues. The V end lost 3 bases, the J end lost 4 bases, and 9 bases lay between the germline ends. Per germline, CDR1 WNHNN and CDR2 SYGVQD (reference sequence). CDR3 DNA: TGCGCCAGCAGTGATCGGCGGAGCACTGAAGCTTTCTTT. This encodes CASSDRRSTEAFF.

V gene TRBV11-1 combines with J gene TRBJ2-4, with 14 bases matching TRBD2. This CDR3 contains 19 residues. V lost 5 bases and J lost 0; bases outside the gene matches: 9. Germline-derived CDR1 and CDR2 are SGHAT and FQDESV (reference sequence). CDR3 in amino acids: CASSPTGTSGGLAKNIQYF. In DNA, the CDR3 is TGTGCCAGCAGCCCAACCGGGACTAGCGGGGGCTTAGCCAAAAACATTCAGTACTTC.

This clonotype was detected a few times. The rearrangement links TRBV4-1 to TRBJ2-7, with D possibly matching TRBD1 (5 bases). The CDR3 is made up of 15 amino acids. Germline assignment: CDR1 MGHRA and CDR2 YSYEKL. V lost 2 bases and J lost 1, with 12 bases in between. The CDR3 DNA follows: TGCGCCAGCAGCCAACTTCTAGGGGATTCCTACGAGCAGTACTTC. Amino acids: CASSQLLGDSYEQYF.

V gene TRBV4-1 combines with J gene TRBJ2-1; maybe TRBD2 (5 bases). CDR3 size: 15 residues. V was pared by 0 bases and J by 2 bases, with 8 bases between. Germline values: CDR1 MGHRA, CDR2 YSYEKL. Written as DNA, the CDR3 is TGCGCCAGCAGCCAAGAGCGGGCTACCTACAATGAGCAGTTCTTC. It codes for CASSQERATYNEQFF.

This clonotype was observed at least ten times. The CDR3 sequence is CASSFDFNTGELFF. The CDR3 DNA reads TGCGCCAGCAGCTTTGACTTCAACACCGGGGAGCTGTTTTTT. The rearrangement uses TRBV5-1 and TRBJ2-2; D is unresolved. This CDR3 has 14 amino acids. V lost 2 bases to trimming and J lost 2 bases, with 7 bases between them. From germline, CDR1 is SGHRS and CDR2 YFSETQ.